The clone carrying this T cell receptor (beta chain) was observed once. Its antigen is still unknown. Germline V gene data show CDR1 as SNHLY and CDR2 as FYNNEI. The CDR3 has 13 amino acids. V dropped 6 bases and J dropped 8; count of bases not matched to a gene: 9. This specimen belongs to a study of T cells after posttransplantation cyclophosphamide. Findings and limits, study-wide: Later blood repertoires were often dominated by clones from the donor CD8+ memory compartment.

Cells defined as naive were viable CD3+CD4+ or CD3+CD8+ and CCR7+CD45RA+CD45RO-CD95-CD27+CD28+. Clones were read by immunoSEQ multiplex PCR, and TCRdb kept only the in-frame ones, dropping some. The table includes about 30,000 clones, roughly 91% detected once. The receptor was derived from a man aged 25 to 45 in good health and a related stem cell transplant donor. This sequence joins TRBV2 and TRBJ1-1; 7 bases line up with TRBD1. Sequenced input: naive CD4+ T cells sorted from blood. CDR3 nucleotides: TGTGCCAGCAGCGTAAACAGGGGCCCCGAAGCTTTCTTT. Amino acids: CASSVNRGPEAFF. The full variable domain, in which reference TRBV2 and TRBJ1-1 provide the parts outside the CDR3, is EPEVTQTPSHQVTQMGQEVILRCVPISNHLYFYWYRQILGQKVEFLVSFYNNEISEKSEIFDDQFSVERPDGSNFTLKIRSTKLEDSAMYFCASSVNRGPEAFFGQGTRLTVV.